The 26 T cell receptor beta chains below come from one sample, sequenced in a study of T cells after yellow fever vaccination. From the 5' RACE reads, TCRdb called clonotypes with MiXCR, one entry per CDR3 protein. The profile shows 300,000 to 400,000 distinct CDR3 sequences, about 4% of them singletons. The sample was PBMCs, taken 5 days after the yellow fever booster vaccination. These receptors all come from a man aged 18 to 29 who received the YFV17D yellow fever vaccine.

This clonotype was observed many times. The chain couples TRBV7-2 to TRBJ2-3; possible D gene TRBD1, 6 bases. The CDR3 spans 13 residues. The germline gives CDR1 SGHTA, CDR2 FQGNSA. V dropped 8 bases and J dropped 5 bases, with 14 bases sitting between them. DNA for the CDR3: TGTGCCAGCTGTCAGGGGCCTATAGATACGCAGTATTTT. The encoded protein is CASCQGPIDTQYF.

This rearrangement joins TRBV9 to TRBJ2-2, with TRBD1 matching 8 bases. From germline, CDR1 is SGDLS and CDR2 YYNGEE. The J segment lost 3 bases and the V segment lost 0 bases, leaving 4 bases of the junction unmatched. This CDR3 has 16 amino acids. In nucleotides, the CDR3 is TGTGCCAGCAGCGTAGGACAGGGGATGTACACCGGGGAGCTGTTTTTT. Its protein is CASSVGQGMYTGELFF.

V and J are TRBV9 and TRBJ1-1, with 8 positions matching TRBD1. The CDR3 has 16 amino acids. Germline V gene lookup returns CDR1 SGDLS and CDR2 YYNGEE. V dropped 3 bases and J dropped 3; count of bases not matched to a gene: 10. Here the CDR3 reads CASSGRTGYMDTEAFF. In DNA form, the CDR3 reads TGTGCCAGCAGCGGAAGGACAGGGTATATGGACACTGAAGCTTTCTTT.

This clonotype was picked up many times. The V and J genes are TRBV5-1 and TRBJ2-7, with 9 bases lining up with TRBD1. The CDR3 spans 16 residues. From germline, CDR1 is SGHRS and CDR2 YFSETQ. With V trimmed by 1 base and J by 0 bases, 5 bases remained unmatched. The CDR3 sequence: CASSLRQGGTSYEQYF. The DNA for the CDR3 is TGCGCCAGCAGCTTGCGACAGGGGGGCACCTCCTACGAGCAGTACTTC.

J is TRBJ1-2 and V is TRBV7-8, with no clear D. The CDR3 covers 14 residues. V was pared by 0 bases and J by 7 bases, with 12 bases between. Per germline, CDR1 SGHVS and CDR2 FQNEAQ. The CDR3 DNA sequence: TGTGCCAGCAGCTTAGCGGGAGGGCGCTTTGGCTACACCTTC. It translates to CASSLAGGRFGYTF.

This clonotype was seen ten or more times. The genes are TRBV5-1 and TRBJ2-1; 8 bases are shared with TRBD2. Trimming took 2 bases from V and 5 from J; bases not matched to a gene: 6. Germline V gives CDR1 SGHRS, CDR2 YFSETQ. The CDR3 totals 15 residues. In DNA form, the CDR3 reads TGCGCCAGCAGCTTACCTAGCGGGTTGGACAATGAGCAGTTCTTC. This sequence encodes CASSLPSGLDNEQFF.

The chain recombines TRBV7-2 with TRBJ2-5; no clear D gene. Trimming pared 6 bases from V and 2 bases from J, leaving 13 bases between. The germline V gene has CDR1 SGHTA and CDR2 FQGNSA. The CDR3 extends over 14 amino acids. The CDR3 is CASRKAARQETQYF. CDR3 coding DNA: TGTGCCAGCAGAAAGGCCGCTCGACAAGAGACCCAGTACTTC.

This clonotype was detected only a few times. The chain has TRBV7-2 and TRBJ2-2; D is possibly TRBD1 (6 bases). The ends were cut back, 5 bases at V and 1 base at J, with 20 bases in the middle. The CDR3 spans 18 residues. Germline V gene lookup returns CDR1 SGHTA and CDR2 FQGNSA. CDR3 bases: TGTGCCAGCAGCATCACCCTGGACAGAAATCTGAACACCGGGGAGCTGTTTTTT. Its translation is CASSITLDRNLNTGELFF.

This clonotype was recorded a few times. The chain uses TRBV7-2 and TRBJ2-1, with 8 bases matching TRBD1. Germline V gene sequence: CDR1 SGHTA, CDR2 FQGNSA. Trimming removed 3 bases from V and 4 bases from J; junction bases left unmatched: 8. The length of the CDR3 is 16 residues. DNA for the CDR3: TGTGCCAGCAGCTTGGGGTTGGGACAGGCTTACAATGAGCAGTTCTTC. It encodes CASSLGLGQAYNEQFF.

This clonotype has at least ten counts. The chain carries TRBV18 and TRBJ2-7; D is perhaps TRBD1 or TRBD2 (5 bases each). The CDR3 runs to 13 residues. Germline values: CDR1 KGHSH, CDR2 LQKENI. V was cut by 3 bases and J by 1 base, with 7 bases left in between. CDR3 protein: CASSPGESYEQYV. DNA for the CDR3: TGTGCCAGCTCACCGGGGGAATCCTACGAGCAGTACGTC.

This clonotype was observed many times. This sequence joins TRBV12-3 or TRBV12-4 and TRBJ2-5; no firm D call. The CDR3 length is 14 residues. Trimming removed 3 bases at V and 2 bases at J, with 10 bases between. CDR3 sequence: CASSFIGRQETQYF. As DNA, the CDR3 is TGTGCCAGCAGTTTTATAGGCCGTCAAGAGACCCAGTACTTC.

The chain links TRBV7-9 to TRBJ2-1; 10 bases are a match to TRBD2. Germline lookup yields CDR1 SEHNR and CDR2 FQNEAQ (reference sequence). This CDR3 has 16 amino acids. Trimming removed 1 base from V and 6 bases from J; junction bases left unmatched: 6. The CDR3 loop reads CASSLDLAGALNEQFF. The CDR3 DNA reads as TGTGCCAGCAGCTTAGACCTAGCGGGGGCCCTCAATGAGCAGTTCTTC. The full variable domain, its missing parts supplied by reference TRBV7-9 and TRBJ2-1, is DTGVSQNPRHKITKRGQNVTFRCDPISEHNRLYWYRQTLGQGPEFLTYFQNEAQLEKSRLLSDRFSAERPKGSFSTLEIQRTEQGDSAMYLCASSLDLAGALNEQFFGPGTRLTVL.

This clonotype has more than one count but fewer than ten. The J gene is TRBJ2-1, the V gene TRBV29-1; the D call may be TRBD1 or TRBD2 (5 bases each). Germline lookup yields CDR1 SQVTM and CDR2 ANQGSEA. Trimming took 7 bases from V and 10 from J, leaving 14 bases between them. This CDR3 contains 11 residues. CDR3 in DNA: TGCAGCGCCTTCGGGACCGCGGAGCAGTTCTTC. The encoded protein is CSAFGTAEQFF.

The chain uses TRBV11-2 and TRBJ2-2, with a weak D call TRBD1 (5 bases). The CDR3 is made up of 16 amino acids. CDR1 and CDR2 from the germline V gene are SGHAT and FQNNGV. Trimming removed 5 bases at V and 5 bases at J, with 18 bases between. The CDR3 DNA sequence: TGTGCCAGCAGCCCCCGGACACTCGGTAGGACCGGGGAGCTGTTTTTT. It is translated as CASSPRTLGRTGELFF.

V and J are TRBV20-1 and TRBJ2-1; D not resolved. Trimming cost V 6 bases and J 6 bases, with 9 bases left between them. Looked up from germline, CDR1 is DFQATT and CDR2 is SNEGSKA (reference sequence). This CDR3 is built from 11 residues. The CDR3 here is CSAVAINEQFF. The CDR3 DNA reads as TGCAGTGCAGTCGCCATCAATGAGCAGTTCTTC.

The V gene is TRBV5-1, the J gene TRBJ2-2; 12 bases are shared with TRBD2. This CDR3 has 18 amino acids. Germline V gene lookup returns CDR1 SGHRS and CDR2 YFSETQ. V shed 2 bases and J 1 base; nucleotides not matched to a gene: 6. The CDR3 protein is CASSFELAGGLNTGELFF. The CDR3 nucleotides read TGCGCCAGCAGCTTCGAGCTAGCGGGGGGGCTGAACACCGGGGAGCTGTTTTTT.

Many counts were recorded for this clonotype. V is TRBV27 and J is TRBJ2-2, with 9 bases aligning to TRBD2. This CDR3 is 15 amino acids long. Trimming at V came to 6 bases and at J to 4 bases, leaving 6 bases not matched to a gene. Germline V CDR1 and CDR2: MNHEY, SMNVEV (reference sequence). The CDR3 DNA sequence: TGTGCCAGCAGGTTGCGGGGGGGCCTCACCGGGGAGCTGTTTTTT. This gives the protein CASRLRGGLTGELFF.

This chain links TRBV20-1 with TRBJ1-2, with 7 bases fitting TRBD1. J lost 4 bases, V lost 3 bases, and 5 bases had no gene match. Germline CDR1 DFQATT, CDR2 SNEGSKA (reference sequence). This CDR3 has 13 residues. CDR3 loop: CSASNRDSYGYTF. In DNA form, the CDR3 reads TGCAGTGCTAGTAACCGGGACAGCTATGGCTACACCTTC.

This clonotype was seen at least ten times. The chain is built from TRBV6-2 or TRBV6-3 and TRBJ2-1, with 9 bases matching TRBD1. Trimming took 4 bases from V and 4 from J; bases not matched to a gene: 5. The CDR3 extends over 15 amino acids. Per the germline V gene, CDR1 is MNHEY and CDR2 is SVGEGT. In DNA form, the CDR3 reads TGTGCCAGCAGTTGGGGGACAGGGAAGTACAATGAGCAGTTCTTC. This encodes CASSWGTGKYNEQFF.

V and J are TRBV7-6 and TRBJ2-1; TRBD1 or TRBD2 may be the D gene (6 bases each). V lost 1 base and J 7 bases, leaving 14 bases between the germline ends. Per the germline V gene, CDR1 is SGHVS and CDR2 is FNYEAQ. This CDR3 is 15 amino acids long. The CDR3 spells CASSLVGGLGNEQFF. As DNA, the CDR3 is TGTGCCAGCAGCTTAGTAGGGGGGCTCGGAAATGAGCAGTTCTTC.

In its sample, this clonotype was seen many times. This chain joins TRBV4-3 and TRBJ1-5; D not certain. The CDR3 loop spans 15 amino acids. The V end was cut by 5 bases, the J end by 0 bases, with 11 bases between. Per germline, CDR1 LGHNA and CDR2 YSLEER. CDR3 region: CASSKKTDSNQPQHF. The CDR3, as DNA: TGCGCCAGCAGCAAGAAGACGGATAGCAATCAGCCCCAGCATTTT.

This clonotype has only a few counts. The chain combines TRBV30 with TRBJ1-2, with a weak D call TRBD1 (5 bases). The CDR3 contains 11 residues. V dropped 1 base and J dropped 6 bases, with 6 bases sitting between them. In germline, CDR1 is GTSNPN, CDR2 SVGIG (reference sequence). The DNA for the CDR3 is TGTGCCTGGAGTGCGGGGCATGGCTACACCTTC. It is translated as CAWSAGHGYTF.

This clonotype has just a few counts. V and J are TRBV6-5 and TRBJ1-2; no definite D call. Germline CDR1 is MNHEY and CDR2 is SVGAGI. Trimming left V 10 bases short and J 3 bases short, with 9 bases between. The CDR3 extends over 11 amino acids. Written as DNA, the CDR3 is TGTGCCACGAGGTGGGACTATGGCTACACCTTC. As protein: CATRWDYGYTF.

This clonotype was seen repeatedly, ten times or more. The V and J genes are TRBV7-9 and TRBJ2-7; 10 positions agree with TRBD2. The CDR3 extends over 15 amino acids. CDR1 SEHNR and CDR2 FQNEAQ come from the germline V gene (reference sequence). Trimming took 6 bases from V and 3 from J; bases not matched to a gene: 8. CDR3 DNA sequence: TGTGCCAGCAGTGACCGGACTAGCGGTTACTACGAGCAGTACGTC. Protein sequence: CASSDRTSGYYEQYV.

This clonotype has at least ten counts. The chain carries TRBV12-3 or TRBV12-4 and TRBJ2-4; 9 positions match TRBD1. The trim removed 6 bases at V and 2 bases at J, leaving 8 bases unmatched. The CDR3 covers 16 residues. The DNA for the CDR3 is TGTGCCAGCAGCCTAACAGGGGGCGCATCCAAAAACATTCAGTACTTC. The encoded protein is CASSLTGGASKNIQYF.

In this sample, this clonotype turned up a few times. This sequence joins TRBV20-1 and TRBJ1-6; 8 positions match TRBD1. Trimming removed 0 bases from V and 4 bases from J; junction bases left unmatched: 8. Germline V gene sequence: CDR1 DFQATT, CDR2 SNEGSKA (reference sequence). The CDR3 spans 17 residues. In DNA form, the CDR3 reads TGCAGTGCTAGAGATCGTGCTGGGACAGGATATAATTCACCCCTCCACTTT. Translating gives CSARDRAGTGYNSPLHF.